This paragraph covers one T cell receptor beta chain sequence. Its specificity is not known. This specimen belongs to a study of CD8 T cells in ankylosing spondylitis. Whole-study findings and limits: Significantly higher representation of disease-linked clones was reported for matched ankylosing spondylitis synovial fluid. Earlier reports found some motif variants in synovial fluid and blood in reactive arthritis. Within peripheral blood, clones linked to disease were CD8+ and relatively rare. There was a TCR beta motif, made of fewer than 10 highly homologous variants, that appeared characteristic of ankylosing spondylitis blood.

Germline assignment: CDR1 KGHSH and CDR2 LQKENI. Trimming cost V 4 bases and J 5 bases; bases outside gene matches: 13. The CDR3 loop spans 17 amino acids. TCRdb analysed the 5' RACE reads with MiXCR anew, one entry per CDR3 protein. The sample lists approximately 30,000 distinct CDR3 sequences, about 6.8% occurring once. The chain carries TRBV18 and TRBJ2-7; 11 bases line up with TRBD1. This clonotype was obtained from a male donor with ankylosing spondylitis or in good health (not recorded which). The sequenced material came from blood, either unsorted or a sorted T cell fraction (not recorded which). Here the CDR3 reads CASSLDRGLAGPNEQYF. The CDR3 nucleotides are TGTGCCAGCTCACTGGACAGGGGGCTAGCGGGACCCAACGAGCAGTACTTC.